The rows below give T cell receptor beta chains drawn from one sample of a study of CD8 T cells in Susac syndrome. MiXCR, applied by TCRdb to the immunoSEQ multiplex PCR reads, yields one record per CDR3 protein. The data show about 160,000 distinct CDR3 sequences, with approximately 94% seen just once and 0.12% held by the top ten. Sequencing used CD4+ T cells from PBMCs. The receptors come from a human donor with Susac syndrome. CDR3s include the opening cysteine and the closing phenylalanine or tryptophan. The order of the fields is D gene, CDR3 length, J gene, V gene, clone size, CDR3 DNA, CDR3 protein. The D gene is left open where the match is weak. Rows give clone size only sometimes, using once, few, many, or a class for an expanded clone.

NA 16 TRBJ1-4 TRBV5-1 once TGCGCCAGCAGCTGGACTACACTTGCAACTAATGAAAAACTGTTTTTT CASSWTTLATNEKLFF
NA 11 TRBJ2-3 TRBV19 few TGTGCCAGTAGTGCGAGGGATACGCAGTATTTT CASSARDTQYF
TRBD1 18 TRBJ2-5 TRBV14 NA TGTGCCAGCAGCCAAGAAAGCCGGGACAGCATGTCACAAGAGACCCAGTACTTC CASSQESRDSMSQETQYF
NA 12 TRBJ1-2 TRBV15 NA TGTGCCACCAGCAGAGTTAGGGATGGCTACACCTTC CATSRVRDGYTF
NA 15 TRBJ2-7 TRBV29-1 NA TGCAGCGCTGAGGGGCGGGCGGCGGGGTCCTACGAGCAGTACTTC CSAEGRAAGSYEQYF
TRBD2 19 TRBJ2-5 TRBV14 NA TGTGCCAGCAGCCAAGATACCGTAGCGGGAGAGACCGTACAAGAGACCCAGTACTTC CASSQDTVAGETVQETQYF
NA 15 TRBJ1-1 TRBV7-2 NA TGTGCCAGCAGCTTAGCCGGCGACATGAACACTGAAGCTTTCTTT CASSLAGDMNTEAFF
NA 12 TRBJ2-5 TRBV30 NA TGTGCCTGGAGTCTAGACGGGGAGACCCAGTACTTC CAWSLDGETQYF
TRBD1 16 TRBJ2-5 TRBV4-3 NA TGCGCCAGCAGCCAAGAAGGGACAGGGGGCGGAGAGACCCAGTACTTC CASSQEGTGGGETQYF
NA 13 TRBJ1-2 TRBV30 NA TGTGCCTGGAGTGGAGGGCCGGGCGGGGGCTACACCTTC CAWSGGPGGGYTF
NA 15 TRBJ2-6 TRBV5-1 NA TGCGCCAGCAGCTTGGGCCACTCTGGGGCCAACGTCCTGACTTTC CASSLGHSGANVLTF
TRBD2 15 TRBJ2-7 TRBV6-2/TRBV6-3 NA TGTGCCAGCAGTTACTGGTCTAGCGGGAGGTACGAGCAGTACTTC CASSYWSSGRYEQYF
TRBD1 15 TRBJ2-1 TRBV28 NA TGTGCCAGCAGTTCCGGACAGGGGGGGAGGGATGAGCAGTTCTTC CASSSGQGGRDEQFF
NA 12 TRBJ1-1 TRBV29-1 NA TGCAGCATAGGGACATCCGGGACTGAAGCTTTCTTT CSIGTSGTEAFF
TRBD1 14 TRBJ1-1 TRBV30 NA TGTGCCTGGGAGCGGACAGGGGGAAACGCAGAAGCTTTCTTT CAWERTGGNAEAFF
NA 20 TRBJ2-5 TRBV7-2 NA TGTGCCAGCAGCTCAGGCGCGTCGCAGCTAGGAAGTTCCTGGTACGAGACCCAGTACTTC CASSSGASQLGSSWYETQYF
NA 13 TRBJ1-5 TRBV20-1 NA TGCAGTGCTAGACTCGAACACAATCAGCCCCAGCATTTT CSARLEHNQPQHF
TRBD2 17 TRBJ2-1 TRBV18 once TGTGCCAGCTCAGAATACACCACTAGCGGGAGTGGAAATGAGCAGTTCTTC CASSEYTTSGSGNEQFF
TRBD1 15 TRBJ1-5 TRBV6-5 NA TGTGCCAGCAGACTCGACAGGGCCAGCAATCAGCCCCAGCATTTT CASRLDRASNQPQHF
NA 11 TRBJ2-3 TRBV12-3/TRBV12-4 once TGTGCCAGCAGTTTTCCTGGTACGCAGTATTTT CASSFPGTQYF
NA 15 TRBJ2-5 TRBV3-1 NA TGTGCCAGCAGCCTCCTGGGACACCACCAAGAGACCCAGTACTTC CASSLLGHHQETQYF
NA 16 TRBJ1-5 TRBV28 NA TGTGCCAGCGAGTCGGGGGGGATCAATAGCAATCAGCCCCAGCATTTT CASESGGINSNQPQHF
NA 16 TRBJ2-6 TRBV5-1 NA TGCGCCAGCAGCTTGGCTCAGACCTCTGGGGCCAACGTCCTGACTTTC CASSLAQTSGANVLTF
TRBD2 15 TRBJ2-3 TRBV30 NA TGTGCCTGGAGTGTAGGCCTAGCGGGGCCAGATACGCAGTATTTT CAWSVGLAGPDTQYF
NA 14 TRBJ2-5 TRBV20-1 NA TGCAGTGCTAGGCAAGGGGAAATACAAGAGACCCAGTACTTC CSARQGEIQETQYF
TRBD2 18 TRBJ2-3 TRBV15 NA TGTGCCACCAGCAGAGGGTTTTTAGCGGGCCGGCGGCGCGATACGCAGTATTTT CATSRGFLAGRRRDTQYF